A single T cell receptor (beta chain) is shown here with its context. Antigen unknown. Generated by immunoSEQ multiplex PCR, the TCRdb table keeps only in-frame clones and is missing some. The sample shows about 20,000 clones, around 87% of them seen only once. This sample was included in a study of chemoradiotherapy in HPV16-positive cancers. Study findings and constraints: Functional assays defining HPV-specific T cells used only a couple of HPV16-positive patients. For HPV16-positive patients, expanding HPV-responsive T cells associated with longer recurrence-free survival.

The CDR3 has 16 amino acids. CDR1 is SNHLY and CDR2 is FYNNEI in the germline V gene. Deletions cut 5 bases from V and 0 bases from J, with 14 bases between. The rearrangement uses TRBV2 and TRBJ1-5; no clear D. Sequenced material: blood, taken from a patient who underwent chemoradiotherapy. The sequence came from a human donor with HPV-associated anogenital cancer. The CDR3 here is CASSKGTRDSNQPQHF. CDR3 bases: TGTGCCAGCAGTAAAGGTACACGGGATAGCAATCAGCCCCAGCATTTT. Full variable domain (rest looked up from reference TRBV2 and TRBJ1-5): EPEVTQTPSHQVTQMGQEVILRCVPISNHLYFYWYRQILGQKVEFLVSFYNNEISEKSEIFDDQFSVERPDGSNFTLKIRSTKLEDSAMYFCASSKGTRDSNQPQHFGDGTRLSIL.